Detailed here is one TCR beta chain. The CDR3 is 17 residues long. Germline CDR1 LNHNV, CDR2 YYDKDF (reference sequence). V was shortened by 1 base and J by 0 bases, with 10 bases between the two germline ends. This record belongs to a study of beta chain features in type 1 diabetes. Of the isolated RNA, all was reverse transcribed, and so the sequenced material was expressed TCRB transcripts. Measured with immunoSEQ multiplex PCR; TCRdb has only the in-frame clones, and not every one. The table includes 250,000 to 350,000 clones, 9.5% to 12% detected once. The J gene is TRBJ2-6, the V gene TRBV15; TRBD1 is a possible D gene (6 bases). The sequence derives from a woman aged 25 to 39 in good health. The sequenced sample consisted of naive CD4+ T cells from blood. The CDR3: CATSRAQGPSGANVLTF. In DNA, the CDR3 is TGTGCCACCAGCAGAGCTCAGGGGCCCTCTGGGGCCAACGTCCTGACTTTC.